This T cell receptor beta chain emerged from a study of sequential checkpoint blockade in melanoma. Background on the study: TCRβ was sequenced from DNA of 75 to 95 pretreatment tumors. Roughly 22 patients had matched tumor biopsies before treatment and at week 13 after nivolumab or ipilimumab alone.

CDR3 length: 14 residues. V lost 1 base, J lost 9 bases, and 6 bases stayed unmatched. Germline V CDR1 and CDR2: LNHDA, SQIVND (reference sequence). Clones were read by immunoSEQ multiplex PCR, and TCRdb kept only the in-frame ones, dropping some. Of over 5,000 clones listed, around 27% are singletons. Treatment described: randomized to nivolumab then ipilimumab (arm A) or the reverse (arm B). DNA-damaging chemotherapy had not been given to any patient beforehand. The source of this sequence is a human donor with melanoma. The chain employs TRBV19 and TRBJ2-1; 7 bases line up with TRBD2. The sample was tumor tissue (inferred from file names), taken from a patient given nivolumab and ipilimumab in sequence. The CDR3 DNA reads TGTGCCAGTAGTATAGTGGCTTGGGGGGGTGAGCAGTTCTTC. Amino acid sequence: CASSIVAWGGEQFF.